The present entry profiles one TCR beta chain with its context. Methods used by the authors: Reference gene primers were amplified, and this amplification served to estimate nucleated cell counts. Sequenced by immunoSEQ multiplex PCR; TCRdb stores in-frame clones only, minus some. Clonal size and the V and J genes are those of that table, whereas D and trimming came from the DNA. The table records 80,000 to 100,000 clones, 80% to 90% of them present only once. During active infection, Seattle patients enrolled and were then monitored through disease. Germline V gene data show CDR1 as SGHNT and CDR2 as YENEEA. V gave up 4 bases and J gave up 1 base; unmatched junction bases: 5. The CDR3 contains 16 residues. This entry belongs to a study of blood T cell repertoires in COVID-19. Background on the study: COVID-19 samples collected from the United States, Italy and Spain covered acute and convalescent phases. PBMCs, B-cell-depleted T cells, or T cells provided the cDNA or gDNA that made up the material.

This receptor was taken from a man aged 50 to 59 with COVID-19, enrolled during active disease. Sequencing was performed on peripheral blood. This rearrangement joins TRBV11-3 to TRBJ2-1, with 9 bases aligning to TRBD2. The CDR3 DNA follows: TGTGCCAGCAGCTCCGGGACTAGCCCGTCCTACAATGAGCAGTTCTTC. Protein: CASSSGTSPSYNEQFF.